This T cell receptor beta chain was recorded in a study of T-cell memory formation after mild COVID-19. There are a few counts of this clonotype. Germline trimming cut 6 bases from V and 3 bases from J; bases unmatched to any gene: 2. CDR1 SGHTA and CDR2 FQGTGA come from the germline V gene. This CDR3 spans 13 amino acids. TCRdb reprocessed the 5' RACE reads via MiXCR and lists one record per CDR3 protein. There are 65,000 to 90,000 distinct CDR3 sequences in the sample; over 11% occur only once, and 31% lies in the top ten. The sequenced sample was PBMCs or a T cell subset sorted from them (not recorded which). The chain uses TRBV7-3 and TRBJ2-3, with 8 positions matching TRBD1. This receptor was identified in an adult woman who had mild COVID-19 (a few samples of this study predate the infection). Cell type and time point are not known. In DNA form, the CDR3 reads TGTGCCAGCAGGGACAGGGCAACAGATACGCAGTATTTT. Translation gives CASRDRATDTQYF.